This TCR beta chain was observed in a study of Ad26.COV2.S vaccination and SARS-CoV-2 variants. The repertoire was sequenced with immunoSEQ multiplex PCR; TCRdb's copy has only in-frame clones and lacks some. Counted here are approximately 140,000 clones, about nine tenths occurring once; the ten biggest clones make up around 5%. This clone was seen once. V trimming: 5 bases; J trimming: 7 bases; junction bases outside the gene matches: 20. There are 18 residues in the CDR3. Germline-derived CDR1 and CDR2 are SGHVS and FQNEAQ. The material sequenced was peripheral blood, taken after recovery from COVID-19. This sequence was found in a human donor who had recovered from COVID-19. This chain links TRBV7-8 with TRBJ2-3; TRBD2 matches 8 bases. CDR3 sequence reads: CASSPTATSGGSLNTQYF. CDR3 nucleotide sequence: TGTGCCAGCAGCCCCACCGCGACCAGCGGGGGATCTCTCAATACGCAGTATTTT.